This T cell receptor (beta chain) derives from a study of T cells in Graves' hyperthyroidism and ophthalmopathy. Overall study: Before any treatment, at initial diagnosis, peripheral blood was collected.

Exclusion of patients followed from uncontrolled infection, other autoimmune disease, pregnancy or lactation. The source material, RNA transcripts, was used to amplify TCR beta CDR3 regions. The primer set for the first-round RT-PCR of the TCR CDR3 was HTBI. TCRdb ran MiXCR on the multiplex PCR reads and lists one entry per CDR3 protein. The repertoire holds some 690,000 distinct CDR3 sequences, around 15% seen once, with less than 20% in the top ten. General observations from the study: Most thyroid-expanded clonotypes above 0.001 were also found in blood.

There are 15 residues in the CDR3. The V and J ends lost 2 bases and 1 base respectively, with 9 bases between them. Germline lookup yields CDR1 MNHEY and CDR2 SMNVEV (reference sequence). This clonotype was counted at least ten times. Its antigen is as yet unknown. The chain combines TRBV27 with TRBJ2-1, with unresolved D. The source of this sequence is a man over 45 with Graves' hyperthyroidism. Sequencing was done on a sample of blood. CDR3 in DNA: TGTGCCAGCAGTTTAAACAGTAATTCCTACAATGAGCAGTTCTTC. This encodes CASSLNSNSYNEQFF.